These 25 T cell receptor beta chains were all obtained from the same sample, sequenced in a study of blood T cell repertoires in COVID-19. Only in-frame clones appear in the TCRdb table, and some are missing; sequencing was by immunoSEQ multiplex PCR. There are over 600,000 clones in the sample; around 90% occur only once, and over 0.2% lies in the top ten. Material: peripheral blood. These receptors were collected from a woman younger than 30 with acute or convalescent COVID-19.

V and J are TRBV4-3 and TRBJ2-7; D is perhaps TRBD1 (6 bases). The CDR3 extends over 17 amino acids. The V gene lost 4 bases and the J gene lost 2 bases, with 21 bases spanning the gap. The germline gives CDR1 LGHNA, CDR2 YSLEER. DNA for the CDR3: TGCGCCAGCAGCCGAGGGCCTATACAGGGAGTCCCCTACGAGCAGTACTTC. Translation: CASSRGPIQGVPYEQYF.

The rearrangement uses TRBV3-1 (or the pseudogene TRBV3-2) and TRBJ1-2; perhaps TRBD1 as D (5 bases). CDR3 size: 18 residues. Germline assignment: CDR1 LGHDT and CDR2 YNNKEL (reference sequence). Deletions cut 0 bases from V and 5 bases from J, with 22 bases between. CDR3 DNA: TGTGCCAGCAGCCAAGATTTACGGGGTATGCGGGGGGAGTATGGCTACACCTTC. The encoded protein is CASSQDLRGMRGEYGYTF.

The chain links TRBV12-3 or TRBV12-4 to TRBJ1-2; D is unclear. The CDR3 extends over 12 amino acids. Trimming removed 6 bases from V and 7 bases from J, with 12 bases in between. CDR3 nucleotide sequence: TGTGCCAGCAGATTTACAGCGGGTGGCTACACCTTC. Residues: CASRFTAGGYTF.

CDR3 region: CASSQGDRPSTDTQYF. Written as DNA, the CDR3 is TGTGCCAGCAGCCAAGGGGACAGACCTAGCACAGATACGCAGTATTTT. J is TRBJ2-3 and V is TRBV4-2; 7 positions match TRBD1. In germline, CDR1 is LGHNA, CDR2 YNFKEQ. The CDR3 has 16 residues. The J segment lost 0 bases and the V segment lost 1 base, leaving 4 bases of the junction unmatched.

The genes are TRBV5-6 and TRBJ2-2; D not resolved. From germline, CDR1 is SGHDT and CDR2 YYEEEE. The V gene lost 1 base and the J gene lost 5 bases, with 3 bases spanning the gap. The CDR3 covers 12 residues. The CDR3 DNA reads as TGTGCCAGCAGCTTGCCGACCGGGGAGCTGTTTTTT. Amino acid sequence: CASSLPTGELFF.

The rearrangement joins TRBV7-9 to TRBJ1-2; no definite D call. V was cut by 2 bases and J by 5 bases, with 12 bases left in between. The CDR3 contains 14 residues. The germline V gene encodes CDR1 SEHNR and CDR2 FQNEAQ (reference sequence). The CDR3: CASSLRGDGYGYTF. CDR3 bases: TGTGCCAGCAGCTTAAGAGGAGATGGATATGGCTACACCTTC. The variable domain in full, completed from reference TRBV7-9 and TRBJ1-2, reads DTGVSQNPRHKITKRGQNVTFRCDPISEHNRLYWYRQTLGQGPEFLTYFQNEAQLEKSRLLSDRFSAERPKGSFSTLEIQRTEQGDSAMYLCASSLRGDGYGYTFGSGTRLTVV.

This chain joins TRBV4-3 and TRBJ1-1; 8 bases map to TRBD1. With V trimmed by 0 bases and J by 0 bases, 6 bases remained unmatched. Germline V gene data show CDR1 as LGHNA and CDR2 as YSLEER. The CDR3 runs 17 residues. In DNA, the CDR3 is TGCGCCAGCAGCCAAGATCGGGACAGGAGCATGAACACTGAAGCTTTCTTT. Its protein is CASSQDRDRSMNTEAFF.

The chain combines TRBV7-9 with TRBJ2-2; 7 bases fit TRBD2. This CDR3 contains 15 residues. The germline V gene encodes CDR1 SEHNR and CDR2 FQNEAQ (reference sequence). V lost 0 bases to trimming and J lost 3 bases; unmatched junction nucleotides: 1. The CDR3 nucleotides read TGTGCCAGCAGCTTAGCCGCGGGGGACACCGGGGAGCTGTTTTTT. Translated, it gives CASSLAAGDTGELFF.

The rearrangement joins TRBV5-5 to TRBJ1-2, with 11 bases identical to TRBD1. Trimming cost V 3 bases and J 5 bases; bases outside gene matches: 15. This CDR3 comprises 18 residues. Germline V lookup: CDR1 SGHKS, CDR2 YYEKEE (reference sequence). The CDR3, as DNA: TGTGCCAGCAGCTCATTTCCCGGGACAGGGGGAGTAAAGTATGGCTACACCTTC. Translation gives CASSSFPGTGGVKYGYTF. Full variable domain (outside the CDR3, taken from reference TRBV5-5 and TRBJ1-2): DAGVTQSPTHLIKTRGQQVTLRCSPISGHKSVSWYQQVLGQGPQFIFQYYEKEERGRGNFPDRFSARQFPNYSSELNVNALLLGDSALYLCASSSFPGTGGVKYGYTFGSGTRLTVV.

V is TRBV6-1 and J is TRBJ1-6, with 7 bases aligning to TRBD1. The V segment lost 1 base and the J segment 7 bases; nucleotides outside the gene matches: 4. Germline V gives CDR1 MNHNS, CDR2 SASEGT. This CDR3 has 15 residues. CDR3 nucleotides: TGTGCCAGCAGTGAAGTGGGACAGACCAATTCACCCCTCCACTTT. Protein sequence: CASSEVGQTNSPLHF.

This clone showed up just a few times. The rearrangement joins TRBV27 to TRBJ1-5, with D maybe TRBD1 (6 bases). CDR3 size: 15 residues. The V gene's germline CDR1 is MNHEY and CDR2 SMNVEV (reference sequence). V was pared by 5 bases and J by 1 base, with 12 bases between. The CDR3 bases are TGTGCCAGCAGTGCATACAGGGTAAGCAATCAGCCCCAGCATTTT. Protein: CASSAYRVSNQPQHF.

The rearrangement joins TRBV3-1 (or the pseudogene TRBV3-2) to TRBJ1-5; TRBD1 matches at 7 bases. Germline CDR1 reads LGHDT; CDR2 reads YNNKEL (reference sequence). The CDR3 extends over 16 amino acids. V lost 2 bases and J lost 9; bases outside the gene matches: 13. The CDR3 coding sequence is TGTGCCAGCAGCCAATCCCCGAGGCAGGGGGTTCCGCCCCAGCATTTT. Its protein product is CASSQSPRQGVPPQHF.

V usage is TRBV2 and J usage is TRBJ2-3; D remains ambiguous. CDR3 length equals 11 residues. The ends were cut back, 6 bases at V and 5 bases at J, with 6 bases in the middle. In germline, CDR1 is SNHLY, CDR2 FYNNEI. CDR3 residues: CASRARDTQYF. Here the CDR3 DNA reads TGTGCCAGCAGGGCTCGAGATACGCAGTATTTT. Complete variable domain (other parts from reference TRBV2 and TRBJ2-3): EPEVTQTPSHQVTQMGQEVILRCVPISNHLYFYWYRQILGQKVEFLVSFYNNEISEKSEIFDDQFSVERPDGSNFTLKIRSTKLEDSAMYFCASRARDTQYFGPGTRLTVL.

The rearrangement links TRBV19 to TRBJ1-1, with unresolved D. Germline values: CDR1 LNHDA, CDR2 SQIVND (reference sequence). Trimming took off 4 bases at V and 1 base at J, with 13 bases between the two ends. This CDR3 has 15 residues. The CDR3 loop reads CASSRLHVSNTEAFF. The CDR3 DNA reads TGTGCCAGTAGTAGACTCCATGTTTCGAACACTGAAGCTTTCTTT.

This chain uses TRBV5-5 with TRBJ1-5; 8 bases agree with TRBD1. Germline-derived CDR1 and CDR2 are SGHKS and YYEKEE (reference sequence). V lost 3 bases, J lost 5 bases, and 7 bases stayed unmatched. This CDR3 has 15 amino acids. CDR3 DNA sequence: TGTGCCAGCAGCTCGACAGGGGATGGTTATCAGCCCCAGCATTTT. Its protein product is CASSSTGDGYQPQHF.

This chain connects TRBV6-2 or TRBV6-3 to TRBJ2-3; maybe TRBD2 (5 bases). The length of the CDR3 is 14 residues. From germline, CDR1 is MNHEY and CDR2 SVGEGT. Trimming took off 3 bases at V and 1 base at J, with 8 bases between the two ends. The CDR3 is CASSYLRGTDTQYF. CDR3 nucleotide sequence: TGTGCCAGCAGTTATTTGAGGGGCACAGATACGCAGTATTTT.

The chain couples TRBV30 to TRBJ1-2, with 7 bases that match TRBD1. The CDR3 has 15 residues. V trimming: 2 bases; J trimming: 2 bases; junction bases outside the gene matches: 8. In germline, CDR1 is GTSNPN, CDR2 SVGIG (reference sequence). Written as DNA, the CDR3 is TGTGCCTGGAGTCCCCTACAGGGGCCCAACTATGGCTACACCTTC. Its translation is CAWSPLQGPNYGYTF.

This chain connects TRBV5-8 to TRBJ2-1; D perhaps matches TRBD2 (6 bases). Germline loops: CDR1 SGHTS, CDR2 YDEGEE. The CDR3 has 19 amino acids. The V gene lost 4 bases and the J gene lost 0 bases, with 23 bases spanning the gap. CDR3 coding DNA: TGTGCCAGCAGCCGCCCCCGGGCGGGGATTACCAGCTCCTACAATGAGCAGTTCTTC. This sequence encodes CASSRPRAGITSSYNEQFF.

This chain links TRBV10-3 with TRBJ2-1, with 11 nucleotides matching TRBD2. V lost 5 bases to trimming and J lost 5 bases; unmatched junction nucleotides: 11. Looked up from germline, CDR1 is ENHRY and CDR2 is SYGVKD. CDR3 length: 17 residues. Here the CDR3 reads CAISPTSGALLDNEQFF. As DNA, the CDR3 is TGTGCCATCAGTCCGACTAGCGGGGCATTATTGGACAATGAGCAGTTCTTC.

This clone was counted a single time. The chain combines TRBV30 with TRBJ2-5, with TRBD1 as a possible D gene (6 bases). The germline V gene has CDR1 GTSNPN and CDR2 SVGIG (reference sequence). The ends were cut back, 5 bases at V and 1 base at J, with 14 bases in the middle. This CDR3 region has 14 residues. The CDR3 loop reads CAWGGPALQETQYF. CDR3 nucleotide sequence: TGTGCCTGGGGGGGCCCGGCCCTCCAAGAGACCCAGTACTTC. Full variable domain (rest looked up from reference TRBV30 and TRBJ2-5): SQTIHQWPATLVQPVGSPLSLECTVEGTSNPNLYWYRQAAGRGLQLLFYSVGIGQISSEVPQNLSASRPQDRQFILSSKKLLLSDSGFYLCAWGGPALQETQYFGPGTRLLVL.

The genes are TRBV19 and TRBJ1-1; D gene ambiguous. The CDR3 extends over 14 amino acids. Trimming pared 7 bases from V and 2 bases from J, leaving 14 bases between. Looked up from germline, CDR1 is LNHDA and CDR2 is SQIVND (reference sequence). CDR3 DNA sequence: TGTGCCAGTATTATCGACTCGTACAACACTGAAGCTTTCTTT. As protein: CASIIDSYNTEAFF.

The chain carries TRBV7-2 and TRBJ2-7; D is unclear. The V gene's germline CDR1 is SGHTA and CDR2 FQGNSA. Between the trimmed V and J ends, which lost 3 bases and 2 bases, there was a span of 8 bases. The CDR3 consists of 13 residues. The DNA of the CDR3 is TGTGCCAGCAGCTTTGCCGGAGCCTACGAGCAGTACTTC. Encoded protein: CASSFAGAYEQYF. Full variable domain (rest looked up from reference TRBV7-2 and TRBJ2-7): GAGVSQSPSNKVTEKGKDVELRCDPISGHTALYWYRQSLGQGLEFLIYFQGNSAPDKSGLPSDRFSAERTGGSVSTLTIQRTQQEDSAVYLCASSFAGAYEQYFGPGTRLTVT.

The rearrangement links TRBV7-2 to TRBJ2-7; the match to TRBD1 covers 10 bases. The germline V gene encodes CDR1 SGHTA and CDR2 FQGNSA. V was pared by 5 bases and J by 5 bases, with 3 bases of the junction left unmatched. This CDR3 spans 13 amino acids. In DNA, the CDR3 is TGTGCCAGCAGCCCCGGACAGGGGGACGAGCAGTACTTC. Translated: CASSPGQGDEQYF.

J is TRBJ1-1 and V is TRBV4-2, with TRBD1 as a possible D gene (6 bases). The germline V gene encodes CDR1 LGHNA and CDR2 YNFKEQ. Trimming removed 6 bases at V and 1 base at J, with 9 bases between. The CDR3 spans 13 residues. CDR3 region: CASRQGTNTEAFF. The CDR3 DNA follows: TGTGCCAGCAGACAGGGAACGAACACTGAAGCTTTCTTT.

This clone appeared a single time. The chain has TRBV6-5 and TRBJ1-2, with 7 bases that match TRBD1. Germline assignment: CDR1 MNHEY and CDR2 SVGAGI. V trimming: 5 bases; J trimming: 4 bases; junction bases outside the gene matches: 7. CDR3 length: 14 amino acids. This CDR3 is CASSNRGVGYGYTF. In nucleotides, the CDR3 is TGTGCCAGCAGTAACAGGGGAGTGGGCTATGGCTACACCTTC.